The 9 T cell receptor beta chains presented below share a single source sample, sequenced in a study of beta chain features in type 1 diabetes. Isolated RNA was reverse transcribed in full, so expressed TCRB transcripts were sequenced. Data came from immunoSEQ multiplex PCR; TCRdb stores just in-frame clones and leaves some out. The sample lists 300,000 to 400,000 clones, roughly 13% seen once, with roughly 0.015% in the top ten. Study-wide results and caveats: TCRB CDR3 length was moderately but significantly reduced in all four CD4+ subsets of Type 1 diabetes patients.

Their target antigens are unknown. Sequencing used naive CD4+ T cells from blood. Receptors were obtained from a woman aged 18-29 years with type 1 diabetes.

Only a few counts were recorded for this clone. V and J are TRBV5-1 and TRBJ1-4; 7 nucleotides align to TRBD1. The CDR3 contains 14 residues. Unmatched junction bases numbered 5, after V lost 2 bases and J lost 7 bases. Per germline, CDR1 SGHRS and CDR2 YFSETQ. The CDR3 protein is CASSFQGEGEKLFF. CDR3 coding DNA: TGCGCCAGCAGCTTCCAGGGGGAAGGTGAAAAACTGTTTTTT.

The J gene is TRBJ1-2, the V gene TRBV14, with D possibly matching TRBD1 (5 bases). Germline V gene sequence: CDR1 SGHDN, CDR2 FVKESK. V lost 1 base and J lost 5, with 14 bases in between. The length of the CDR3 is 15 residues. In DNA, the CDR3 is TGTGCCAGCAGCCAAGGATTGGCAGGGTGGTATGGCTACACCTTC. It encodes CASSQGLAGWYGYTF.

This clone was observed a few times. This chain links TRBV6-5 with TRBJ2-3; 9 bases line up with TRBD2. The CDR3 has 15 residues. Germline CDR1 reads MNHEY; CDR2 reads SVGAGI. V lost 6 bases to trimming and J lost 2 bases; unmatched junction nucleotides: 6. In nucleotides, the CDR3 is TGTGCCAGCAGGAGAGCGGGAGGCCTCACAGATACGCAGTATTTT. Its protein product is CASRRAGGLTDTQYF.

This clone came up a few times. V usage is TRBV30 and J usage is TRBJ2-3; a weak D match, TRBD1 (5 bases). Germline V gene data show CDR1 as GTSNPN and CDR2 as SVGIG (reference sequence). V gave up 1 base and J gave up 2 bases, with 7 bases separating them. This CDR3 spans 13 amino acids. Here the CDR3 reads CAWSGQYTDTQYF. The CDR3 nucleotides are TGTGCCTGGAGTGGACAGTACACAGATACGCAGTATTTT.

This clone was counted a few times. The J gene is TRBJ1-1, the V gene TRBV29-1, with no clear D. CDR3 length: 13 residues. CDR1 and CDR2 (germline): SQVTM, ANQGSEA. V lost 6 bases to trimming and J lost 0 bases, with 11 bases between them. The CDR3 nucleotides read TGCAGCGTCTCTCTTAGAATGAACACTGAAGCTTTCTTT. Its translation: CSVSLRMNTEAFF.

This clone was counted a few times. V and J are TRBV28 and TRBJ2-2, with 8 bases that match TRBD2. Germline V gene data show CDR1 as MDHEN and CDR2 as SYDVKM. CDR3 length equals 17 residues. The junction had 11 bases not matched to a gene; V was cut back by 5 bases and J by 3 bases. CDR3 bases: TGTGCCAGCAGTATCCCACATAGACTAGCGTACACCGGGGAGCTGTTTTTT. It yields the protein CASSIPHRLAYTGELFF.

V gene TRBV19 combines with J gene TRBJ2-3; the match to TRBD2 covers 9 bases. Trimming at V came to 10 bases and at J to 1 base, leaving 6 bases not matched to a gene. This CDR3 is built from 14 residues. The germline V gene encodes CDR1 LNHDA and CDR2 SQIVND (reference sequence). CDR3 sequence reads: CAISAGGGTDTQYF. CDR3 DNA sequence: TGTGCCATCTCAGCGGGAGGAGGCACAGATACGCAGTATTTT.

The table lists this clone with a few counts. The chain is built from TRBV30 and TRBJ2-1; 15 nucleotides align to TRBD2. Germline V gives CDR1 GTSNPN, CDR2 SVGIG (reference sequence). After removal of 1 base from V and 2 bases from J, the junction contained 9 bases not matched to a gene. CDR3 length equals 19 residues. CDR3 protein: CAWSAPLGLAGGAYNEQFF. CDR3 DNA: TGTGCCTGGAGTGCCCCCTTGGGACTAGCGGGAGGCGCCTACAATGAGCAGTTCTTC.

This clone appeared a few times. The rearrangement uses TRBV5-1 and TRBJ2-1, with D unresolved. The CDR3 runs 15 residues. Germline values: CDR1 SGHRS, CDR2 YFSETQ. V lost 0 bases and J 7 bases, leaving 14 bases between the germline ends. This chain's CDR3 is CASSLAPGIENEQFF. CDR3 DNA sequence: TGCGCCAGCAGCTTGGCTCCGGGTATCGAAAATGAGCAGTTCTTC.